This T cell receptor beta chain was identified during a study of blood T cell repertoires in COVID-19. Study background: COVID-19 samples, acute and convalescent, were from the United States, Italy and Spain. T cells, B-cell-depleted T cells, or PBMCs supplied cDNA or gDNA.

Original analysis: Nucleated cell counts were estimated from reference gene primer amplification. Profiled with immunoSEQ multiplex PCR; TCRdb holds only in-frame clones, not every one. That table supplies the V and J calls and clone size; D and trimming were determined from the DNA. The data hold some 40,000 clones, with around 80% observed a single time. CDR3 size: 15 residues. V lost 1 base and J 2 bases, leaving 12 bases between the germline ends. CDR1 SGHRS and CDR2 YFSETQ come from the germline V gene. The V gene is TRBV5-1, the J gene TRBJ2-5, with D perhaps matching TRBD2 (6 bases). Sequencing was done on a sample of peripheral blood. The clonotype was recovered from a man in his 70s with acute or convalescent COVID-19. The CDR3 nucleotides are TGCGCCAGCAGCTTGATGCTCGGGGGACAAGAGACCCAGTACTTC. Its protein product is CASSLMLGGQETQYF. Drawing the rest from reference TRBV5-1 and TRBJ2-5, the complete variable domain is KAGVTQTPRYLIKTRGQQVTLSCSPISGHRSVSWYQQTPGQGLQFLFEYFSETQRNKGNFPGRFSGRQFSNSRSEMNVSTLELGDSALYLCASSLMLGGQETQYFGPGTRLLVL.